This T cell receptor (beta chain) appears in the sequencing data of a study of T cell responses to AZD1222 COVID-19 vaccine. Overall study results and limits: Breadth and depth of Spike-specific TCRs rose after two AZD1222 doses. Females made up more of the donors, who were largely white British, and clonal diversity may have come out too low. Sampling that yielded the repertoires occurred only after the peak T cell response. The study found vaccine-associated CD4 TCRs spanning spike, dominant at 160-218 and 743-854.

Comment on this clone: Its antigen is not known.

Here immunoSEQ multiplex PCR was the method, and the copy in TCRdb shows in-frame clones only, minus some. The sample lists 100,000 to 140,000 clones; approximately 90% were seen once. This clonotype was obtained from an adult who received the AZD1222 COVID-19 vaccine. Source: peripheral blood, taken 28 days after the second AZD1222 dose.

Here the CDR3 DNA reads TGTGCCAGCAGCACAAACAGGGGGACGGGTACTGAAGCTTTCTTT. This codes for CASSTNRGTGTEAFF. The genes are TRBV7-9 and TRBJ1-1; 8 positions match TRBD1. The trim removed 5 bases at V and 5 bases at J, leaving 10 bases unmatched. Germline CDR1 is SEHNR and CDR2 is FQNEAQ (reference sequence). This CDR3 is built from 15 residues.